These T cell receptor beta chains were read from a single sample in a study of blood T cell repertoires in COVID-19. Sequenced by immunoSEQ multiplex PCR; TCRdb stores in-frame clones only, minus some. The profile covers around 390,000 clones, with approximately 87% appearing a single time and approximately 9.3% taken by the ten largest. Sequenced sample: PBMCs or T cells enriched from blood (not recorded which). These receptors were taken from a woman in her 50s who had recovered from COVID-19. The CDR3 runs from the conserved cysteine through the conserved F or W. Fields, in order: clone size, V gene, J gene, D gene, CDR3 length, CDR3 DNA, CDR3 protein. A D gene is named only where the DNA matches it firmly. Size tells how often a clone was seen (once, few, many) or the class of an expanded clone, and some rows leave it out.

NA	TRBV5-1	TRBJ2-7	TRBD1	13	TGCGCCAGCCGGGACAGGGAATCCTACGAGCAGTACTTC	CASRDRESYEQYF
NA	TRBV3-1/TRBV3-2	TRBJ1-1	NA	13	TGTGCCAGCAGCCAAGTAGGCGGAACTGAAGCTTTCTTT	CASSQVGGTEAFF
NA	TRBV4-2	TRBJ2-5	NA	14	TGTGCCAGCAGCGCCCTGACAGGCCAAGAGACCCAGTACTTC	CASSALTGQETQYF
NA	TRBV10-3	TRBJ2-7	TRBD2	15	TGTGCCATCAGGGCCGGGACTAGCCTCTCCTACGAGCAGTACTTC	CAIRAGTSLSYEQYF
NA	TRBV19	TRBJ1-4	TRBD1	16	TGTGCCAGCTCCAAGGACAGGGGCATGTCTAATGAAAAACTGTTTTTT	CASSKDRGMSNEKLFF
NA	TRBV5-1	TRBJ1-2	NA	13	TGCGCCACCGCGACAGATTTTGGCTATGGCTACACCTTC	CATATDFGYGYTF
NA	TRBV2	TRBJ2-7	NA	16	TGTGCCAGCAGTGATAGCGGACTATACACCCCCTACGAGCAGTACTTC	CASSDSGLYTPYEQYF
NA	TRBV27	TRBJ2-5	TRBD1	12	TGTGCCACCGGGACAGGGGACAACCGGAAGTACTTC	CATGTGDNRKYF
NA	TRBV9	TRBJ2-2	TRBD1	16	TGTGCCAGCAGCGCCTCTGTTGGACAGGGCACCGGGGAGCTGTTTTTT	CASSASVGQGTGELFF
NA	TRBV7-9	TRBJ2-7	NA	16	TGTGCCAGCAGCTTAGATTGGGGGAGGTCTCCCTACGAGCAGTACTTC	CASSLDWGRSPYEQYF
NA	TRBV10-3	TRBJ1-3	NA	13	TGTGCCATCAGCCGGGACTCTGGAAACACCATATATTTT	CAISRDSGNTIYF
NA	TRBV5-6	TRBJ1-2	NA	13	TGTGCCAGCAGCTTGGTCTATAACTATGGCTACACCTTC	CASSLVYNYGYTF
NA	TRBV11-2	TRBJ1-4	TRBD1	16	TGTGCCAGCAGCTTCGGGACAGCCGATAGGAATGAAAAACTGTTTTTT	CASSFGTADRNEKLFF
NA	TRBV6-5	TRBJ2-5	TRBD1	13	TGTGCCAGCAGTTACACAGGGGCAGAGACCCAGTACTTC	CASSYTGAETQYF
few	TRBV29-1	TRBJ2-4	TRBD2	13	TGCAGCGTAAGAGCGGGGAACAAAAACATTCAGTACTTC	CSVRAGNKNIQYF
NA	TRBV5-1	TRBJ1-2	TRBD1	14	TGCGCCAGCAGCCAGCAGGGGGCCATAGATGGCTACACCTTC	CASSQQGAIDGYTF
NA	TRBV2	TRBJ1-4	NA	15	TGTGCCAGCACCCTTGACAGGAGGCGATTCGAAAAACTGTTTTTT	CASTLDRRRFEKLFF
NA	TRBV4-1	TRBJ2-5	NA	13	TGCGCCAGCAGCCAGGGCCGTCAAGAGACCCAGTACTTC	CASSQGRQETQYF
NA	TRBV19	TRBJ1-2	NA	14	TGTGCCAGTAGTATCGATTCAGGTTACTATGGCTACACCTTC	CASSIDSGYYGYTF
NA	TRBV12-3/TRBV12-4	TRBJ2-3	NA	13	TGTGCCAGCAGTTTAGATCGGGCAGATACGCAGTATTTT	CASSLDRADTQYF
NA	TRBV2	TRBJ1-1	TRBD1	18	TGTGCCAGCATACCGGGACAGGGGGCGGGGAGGATGAACACTGAAGCTTTCTTT	CASIPGQGAGRMNTEAFF
NA	TRBV7-9	TRBJ1-1	NA	13	TGTGCCAGCAGCTCCGGCGGAAGGGGCGAAGCTTTCTTT	CASSSGGRGEAFF
NA	TRBV9	TRBJ2-7	TRBD1	14	TGTGCCAGCAGCAGGACAGGGGGATCCTACGAGCAGTACTTC	CASSRTGGSYEQYF
NA	TRBV30	TRBJ1-3	NA	13	TGTGCCTGGAGTGGAAACCTCGGGAACACCATATATTTT	CAWSGNLGNTIYF
NA	TRBV5-1	TRBJ1-4	NA	14	TGCGCCAGCAGCTTACAGGGTCTGGGTGAAAAACTGTTTTTT	CASSLQGLGEKLFF
few	TRBV11-2	TRBJ1-6	TRBD1	15	TGTGCCAGCAGCCTACGCGGACAGGGTTATTCACCCCTCCACTTT	CASSLRGQGYSPLHF
NA	TRBV6-5	TRBJ2-1	NA	12	TGTGCCAGCTTTTCTTCCTACAATGAGCAGTTCTTC	CASFSSYNEQFF
NA	TRBV5-1	TRBJ2-2	TRBD2	18	TGCGCCAGCAGCTTGGGAGGACTAGCGGAAACGAACACCGGGGAGCTGTTTTTT	CASSLGGLAETNTGELFF
NA	TRBV18	TRBJ2-2	TRBD1	17	TGTGCCAGCTCACCCAGAGGACAGGGGGCGAACACCGGGGAGCTGTTTTTT	CASSPRGQGANTGELFF
few	TRBV5-1	TRBJ1-1	TRBD1	15	TGCGCCAGCAGCTTGGATGGGACAGGAGCTCCTGAAGCTTTCTTT	CASSLDGTGAPEAFF
NA	TRBV28	TRBJ2-1	NA	13	TGTGCCAGCAGTTTACCAGGCAGCAATGAGCAGTTCTTC	CASSLPGSNEQFF
NA	TRBV5-6	TRBJ1-6	TRBD1	19	TGTGCCAGCAGCCCCGGGGCTGGACAGGGAAGCTCCTATAATTCACCCCTCCACTTT	CASSPGAGQGSSYNSPLHF
NA	TRBV10-3	TRBJ1-4	TRBD1	15	TGTGCCATCAGTCCGGAGGACAGGGGAAATGAAAAACTGTTTTTT	CAISPEDRGNEKLFF
NA	TRBV14	TRBJ1-1	TRBD1	14	TGTGCCAGCAGCCCGGGACAGTGGGGCACTGAAGCTTTCTTT	CASSPGQWGTEAFF
NA	TRBV5-1	TRBJ2-7	NA	12	TGCGCCAGCAGCTTGTTTAGCGACGAGCAGTACTTC	CASSLFSDEQYF
NA	TRBV6-1	TRBJ1-2	NA	12	TGTGCCAGCAGTGAAACAGGCTATGGCTACACCTTC	CASSETGYGYTF
NA	TRBV6-5	TRBJ2-7	NA	11	TGTGCCGCCAGGTCGACATTGGGGCAGTACTTC	CAARSTLGQYF
NA	TRBV2	TRBJ2-5	NA	13	TGTGCCAGCAGTGGTACCCCGGGGGAGACCCAGTACTTC	CASSGTPGETQYF
NA	TRBV2	TRBJ2-5	TRBD2	17	TGTGCCAGCAGAGAACCGGGACTAGCGGGGGGGCCAAAGACCCAGTACTTC	CASREPGLAGGPKTQYF
NA	TRBV9	TRBJ2-3	NA	16	TGTGCCAGCAGCGTGCTACCTCGGACAGACACAGATACGCAGTATTTT	CASSVLPRTDTDTQYF
NA	TRBV13	TRBJ2-7	NA	13	TGTGCCAGCAGCTTAGAGCCGGGCTACGAGCAGTACTTC	CASSLEPGYEQYF
NA	TRBV5-1	TRBJ2-2	TRBD2	15	TGCGCCAGCAGCCGCGGGGGGACGAACACCGGGGAGCTGTTTTTT	CASSRGGTNTGELFF
NA	TRBV4-1	TRBJ2-1	TRBD1	17	TGCGCCAGCAGCCAGAGGGTAGGAGGACAGGGGATCGATGAGCAGTTCTTC	CASSQRVGGQGIDEQFF
NA	TRBV28	TRBJ1-4	TRBD1	14	TGTGCCAGCAGTTCCGGGACAGGGGTAGAAAAACTGTTTTTT	CASSSGTGVEKLFF
NA	TRBV10-3	TRBJ1-3	TRBD1	14	TGTGCCATCAAAAGACAGGGGGTCGGAAACACCATATATTTT	CAIKRQGVGNTIYF
NA	TRBV24-1	TRBJ1-5	TRBD1	17	TGTGCCACCAGTGATCCCCAATCGACAGGGCTCCATCAGCCCCAGCATTTT	CATSDPQSTGLHQPQHF
NA	TRBV3-1/TRBV3-2	TRBJ2-7	TRBD1	14	TGTGCCAGCAGCCAAGGGGACAGGGTTTTAAAGCAGTACTTC	CASSQGDRVLKQYF
NA	TRBV28	TRBJ1-4	NA	15	TGTGCCAGCAGCTCTCTGGCGCGGGGTAATGAAAAACTGTTTTTT	CASSSLARGNEKLFF